These 29 T cell receptor beta chains originate from one sample sequenced in a study of cytomegalovirus exposure and HLA in healthy donors. The PCR made use of 60 Vbeta and 13 Jbeta primers. TCRdb's copy holds only in-frame clones and misses some; the assay was immunoSEQ multiplex PCR. Of about 130,000 clones listed, approximately 87% were seen once; the top ten hold approximately 1.4%. The material sequenced was PBMCs. The receptor source for this set is a man aged 35 to 55 in good health and CMV-seronegative.

The chain carries TRBV7-9 and TRBJ1-1; no reliable D call. CDR3 length: 13 amino acids. The germline V and J ends were trimmed by 3 bases and 5 bases, with 10 bases remaining between them. Germline V lookup: CDR1 SEHNR, CDR2 FQNEAQ (reference sequence). The DNA for the CDR3 is TGTGCCAGCAGCTTTGGAGAGCTTACTGAAGCTTTCTTT. Encoded protein: CASSFGELTEAFF.

CDR3 region: CASSQGQGGVAFF. The CDR3 DNA reads TGTGCCAGCAGCCAGGGACAGGGAGGAGTCGCTTTCTTT. V is TRBV7-3 and J is TRBJ1-1; TRBD1 aligns across 9 bases. Trimming cost V 5 bases and J 11 bases; bases outside gene matches: 9. Germline V lookup: CDR1 SGHTA, CDR2 FQGTGA. The CDR3 contains 13 residues. Full variable domain (rest looked up from reference TRBV7-3 and TRBJ1-1): GAGVSQTPSNKVTEKGKYVELRCDPISGHTALYWYRQSLGQGPEFLIYFQGTGAADDSGLPNDRFFAVRPEGSVSTLKIQRTERGDSAVYLCASSQGQGGVAFFGQGTRLTVV.

This chain connects TRBV19 to TRBJ2-1, with a possible D match to TRBD2 (5 bases). V lost 10 bases to trimming and J lost 4 bases, with 17 bases between them. The CDR3 contains 14 residues. CDR1 and CDR2 from the germline V gene are LNHDA and SQIVND (reference sequence). This chain's CDR3 is CATQPGRGYNEQFF. The CDR3 DNA is TGTGCCACTCAACCCGGACGGGGATACAATGAGCAGTTCTTC.

The chain links TRBV7-9 to TRBJ2-6; no reliable D call. The CDR3 is 17 residues long. Per the germline V gene, CDR1 is SEHNR and CDR2 is FQNEAQ (reference sequence). The V end lost 4 bases, the J end lost 0 bases, and 13 bases lay between the germline ends. CDR3 nucleotides: TGTGCCAGCAGCTCCACCACTGATGCCTCTGGGGCCAACGTCCTGACTTTC. It encodes CASSSTTDASGANVLTF.

The chain combines TRBV29-1 with TRBJ2-7; 11 bases map to TRBD2. V lost 1 base, J lost 2 bases, and 7 bases stayed unmatched. Per the germline V gene, CDR1 is SQVTM and CDR2 is ANQGSEA. The CDR3 is made up of 16 amino acids. The CDR3 DNA reads TGCAGCGTTGAAGTGCGAATAGCGGGGGGGGCCTACGAGCAGTACTTC. This gives the protein CSVEVRIAGGAYEQYF.

Worth noting for this clone: Other DNA sequences in the sample encode the same CDR3. The chain uses TRBV7-2 and TRBJ2-1; no definite D call. Trimming took off 5 bases at V and 0 bases at J, with 8 bases between the two ends. This CDR3 region has 14 residues. The germline CDR1 and CDR2 sequences are SGHTA and FQGNSA. CDR3 sequence reads: CASSLPGSYNEQFF. Written as DNA, the CDR3 is TGTGCCAGCAGCCTCCCGGGCTCCTACAATGAGCAGTTCTTC.

V gene TRBV7-6 combines with J gene TRBJ2-1, with D unclear. The V end lost 2 bases, the J end lost 4 bases, and 6 bases lay between the germline ends. The CDR3 has 13 amino acids. Germline-derived CDR1 and CDR2 are SGHVS and FNYEAQ. CDR3 nucleotides: TGTGCCAGCAGCTTACCCCCATACAATGAGCAGTTCTTC. As protein: CASSLPPYNEQFF.

V usage is TRBV10-3 and J usage is TRBJ2-1; 7 bases match TRBD2. Germline CDR1 reads ENHRY; CDR2 reads SYGVKD. With 7 bases clipped from V and 1 base from J, the junction kept 4 bases outside the gene matches. The CDR3 length is 14 residues. DNA of the CDR3: TGTGCCATCAAGTTTAGCGGGTCCTACAATGAGCAGTTCTTC. This encodes CAIKFSGSYNEQFF.

Only a few counts were recorded for this clone. The chain employs TRBV7-6 and TRBJ2-1; a weak D match, TRBD2 (5 bases). The germline CDR1 and CDR2 sequences are SGHVS and FNYEAQ. Trimming removed 2 bases from V and 6 bases from J, with 14 bases in between. The CDR3 loop spans 15 amino acids. This chain's CDR3 is CASSLSGSKSNEQFF. The CDR3 coding sequence is TGTGCCAGCAGCTTATCGGGGAGTAAATCCAATGAGCAGTTCTTC.

The rearrangement joins TRBV11-2 to TRBJ2-7; a weak D match, TRBD1 (6 bases). Germline CDR1 reads SGHAT; CDR2 reads FQNNGV. V shed 3 bases and J shed 1 base, with 13 bases lying between them. CDR3 length equals 15 residues. CDR3 amino acids: CASSLQVGQSYEQYF. CDR3 DNA sequence: TGTGCCAGCAGCTTGCAGGTAGGACAGTCCTACGAGCAGTACTTC.

This sequence joins TRBV7-2 and TRBJ1-2; 10 bases are shared with TRBD1. Per germline, CDR1 SGHTA and CDR2 FQGNSA. The trim removed 1 base at V and 8 bases at J, leaving 10 bases unmatched. The CDR3 length is 16 residues. CDR3 sequence reads: CASSLGEGTGDRGYTF. As DNA, the CDR3 is TGTGCCAGCAGCTTAGGAGAGGGGACAGGGGACCGGGGCTACACCTTC.

This sequence joins TRBV4-3 and TRBJ2-3, with no clear D. Germline lookup yields CDR1 LGHNA and CDR2 YSLEER. V was clipped by 6 bases and J by 4 bases, with 11 bases between them. This CDR3 spans 13 amino acids. CDR3 sequence reads: CASSRNEADTQYF. The CDR3 region has the DNA TGCGCCAGCAGTCGGAACGAGGCAGATACGCAGTATTTT.

This chain uses TRBV6-1 with TRBJ1-4; TRBD1 matches at 9 bases. Trimming took 5 bases from V and 7 from J; bases not matched to a gene: 8. Germline-derived CDR1 and CDR2 are MNHNS and SASEGT. The CDR3 has 15 residues. CDR3: CASSSQGAVGEKLFF. DNA for the CDR3: TGTGCCAGCAGTTCACAGGGGGCAGTGGGTGAAAAACTGTTTTTT.

The chain uses TRBV7-9 and TRBJ2-7, with D possibly being TRBD1 (6 bases). CDR1 and CDR2 (germline): SEHNR, FQNEAQ (reference sequence). V gave up 4 bases and J gave up 0 bases, with 16 bases separating them. This CDR3 is built from 16 residues. Here the CDR3 DNA reads TGTGCCAGCAGCTCAGGGGCGACGGGGACCTCCTACGAGCAGTACTTC. This sequence encodes CASSSGATGTSYEQYF.

The V and J genes are TRBV5-1 and TRBJ2-3; 8 bases are a match to TRBD1. CDR1 SGHRS and CDR2 YFSETQ come from the germline V gene. The CDR3 runs to 14 residues. The ends lost 4 bases at V and 2 bases at J; junction bases unmatched: 3. The CDR3 region has the DNA TGCGCCAGCAGCACAGGGGGTAACACAGATACGCAGTATTTT. Amino acid sequence: CASSTGGNTDTQYF.

The chain's CDR3 is CASIPRGNTGELFF. CDR3 in DNA: TGTGCCAGCATCCCTCGGGGGAACACCGGGGAGCTGTTTTTT. The J gene is TRBJ2-2, the V gene TRBV21-1; the table's D call of TRBD2 was not tested on the DNA. TRBV21-1 is a pseudogene segment. This CDR3 is 14 amino acids long.

The sample holds one count of this clone. This rearrangement joins TRBV28 to TRBJ1-5, with TRBD1 as a possible D gene (6 bases). The CDR3 totals 13 residues. Germline-derived CDR1 and CDR2 are MDHEN and SYDVKM. Trimming cost V 6 bases and J 0 bases, with 6 bases left between them. The CDR3 sequence: CASRGASNQPQHF. Written as DNA, the CDR3 is TGTGCCAGCAGGGGGGCTAGCAATCAGCCCCAGCATTTT.

V usage is TRBV9 and J usage is TRBJ2-2, with 8 bases lining up with TRBD1. The CDR3 covers 16 residues. The V gene end was trimmed by 7 bases and the J gene end by 2 bases; junction bases not matched to a gene: 10. In germline, CDR1 is SGDLS, CDR2 YYNGEE. The CDR3 loop reads CASSGTGDSNTGELFF. The CDR3 nucleotides read TGTGCCAGCTCCGGGACAGGAGATTCTAACACCGGGGAGCTGTTTTTT.

V is TRBV11-2 and J is TRBJ1-2; perhaps TRBD1 as D (5 bases). This CDR3 contains 14 residues. V shed 1 base and J shed 6 bases, with 12 bases lying between them. Looked up from germline, CDR1 is SGHAT and CDR2 is FQNNGV. The CDR3 protein is CASSLANLRDGYTF. DNA of the CDR3: TGTGCCAGCAGCTTAGCCAACCTCAGGGATGGCTACACCTTC. Filled out from reference TRBV11-2 and TRBJ1-2, the complete variable domain reads EAGVAQSPRYKIIEKRQSVAFWCNPISGHATLYWYQQILGQGPKLLIQFQNNGVVDDSQLPKDRFSAERLKGVDSTLKIQPAKLEDSAVYLCASSLANLRDGYTFGSGTRLTVV.

The genes are TRBV4-3 and TRBJ1-3; D gene unclear. Germline V gene sequence: CDR1 LGHNA, CDR2 YSLEER. The V gene lost 0 bases and the J gene lost 4 bases, with 7 bases spanning the gap. The CDR3 totals 14 residues. This chain's CDR3 is CASSQDLSGNTIYF. CDR3 in DNA: TGCGCCAGCAGCCAAGATCTGAGCGGAAACACCATATATTTT.

A single count supports this clone. This chain connects TRBV9 to TRBJ2-3; maybe TRBD2 (5 bases). The V gene lost 4 bases and the J gene lost 2 bases, with 14 bases spanning the gap. The length of the CDR3 is 15 residues. Looked up from germline, CDR1 is SGDLS and CDR2 is YYNGEE. As DNA, the CDR3 is TGTGCCAGCAGCATCCTCAGCGGCCCCACAGATACGCAGTATTTT. This encodes CASSILSGPTDTQYF.

The chain combines TRBV4-1 with TRBJ2-7; 7 nucleotides align to TRBD2. This CDR3 region has 15 residues. With V trimmed by 1 base and J by 1 base, 4 bases remained unmatched. The germline V gene has CDR1 MGHRA and CDR2 YSYEKL. CDR3 residues: CASSQAAGVSYEQYF. The CDR3 DNA reads as TGCGCCAGCAGCCAAGCGGCGGGAGTATCCTACGAGCAGTACTTC.

The CDR3 loop reads CASSSPRGSGNTIYF. CDR3 DNA: TGTGCCAGCAGTTCCCCACGGGGCTCTGGAAACACCATATATTTT. This chain joins TRBV28 and TRBJ1-3; D is unresolved. CDR1 is MDHEN, CDR2 SYDVKM, per germline. The V and J ends lost 4 bases and 0 bases respectively, with 10 bases between them. The CDR3 covers 15 residues.

V is TRBV4-3 and J is TRBJ2-3; 8 nucleotides match TRBD2. This CDR3 has 16 amino acids. After removal of 0 bases from V and 6 bases from J, the junction contained 8 bases not matched to a gene. Germline values: CDR1 LGHNA, CDR2 YSLEER. CDR3 sequence reads: CASSQDGTGGSDTQYF. The CDR3 nucleotides are TGCGCCAGCAGCCAAGATGGCACGGGGGGGTCGGATACGCAGTATTTT.

This clone was picked up one time. The chain joins TRBV7-2 to TRBJ2-1, with TRBD2 matching 10 bases. The CDR3 runs 17 residues. Germline values: CDR1 SGHTA, CDR2 FQGNSA. Trimming at V came to 3 bases and at J to 8 bases, leaving 13 bases not matched to a gene. CDR3 bases: TGTGCCAGCAGCTTGTTCGAGGGGCTAGCGGGAGCACATGAGCAGTTCTTC. The encoded protein is CASSLFEGLAGAHEQFF.

The chain carries TRBV6-5 and TRBJ1-6; TRBD1 matches at 7 bases. This CDR3 region has 14 residues. Germline-derived CDR1 and CDR2 are MNHEY and SVGAGI. V was clipped by 10 bases and J by 3 bases; unmatched bases: 6. DNA for the CDR3: TGTGCCATCCGGGGACAGAACTATAATTCACCCCTCCACTTT. It specifies CAIRGQNYNSPLHF.

The chain recombines TRBV6-5 with TRBJ2-3; 7 bases line up with TRBD1. The CDR3 has 14 amino acids. V gave up 5 bases and J gave up 0 bases; unmatched junction bases: 2. CDR1 is MNHEY and CDR2 is SVGAGI in the germline V gene. The chain's CDR3 is CASSRGRSTDTQYF. The CDR3 DNA sequence: TGTGCCAGCAGTAGGGGGCGGAGCACAGATACGCAGTATTTT.

The chain joins TRBV19 to TRBJ1-1; 8 positions agree with TRBD1. V lost 6 bases and J lost 4; bases outside the gene matches: 13. From germline, CDR1 is LNHDA and CDR2 SQIVND (reference sequence). This CDR3 is 16 amino acids long. The CDR3 here is CASRRGQGAMGTEAFF. The CDR3 bases are TGTGCCAGTAGGAGGGGTCAGGGGGCGATGGGCACTGAAGCTTTCTTT.

This clone was detected only a few times. This rearrangement joins TRBV30 to TRBJ2-3; 7 bases line up with TRBD2. Germline V lookup: CDR1 GTSNPN, CDR2 SVGIG (reference sequence). V shed 2 bases, J shed 4 bases, and the junction held 9 bases outside the gene matches. The length of the CDR3 is 15 residues. In DNA, the CDR3 is TGTGCCTGGAGTTTCAGCGGGATGGGGTCAGATACGCAGTATTTT. Translating it yields CAWSFSGMGSDTQYF.